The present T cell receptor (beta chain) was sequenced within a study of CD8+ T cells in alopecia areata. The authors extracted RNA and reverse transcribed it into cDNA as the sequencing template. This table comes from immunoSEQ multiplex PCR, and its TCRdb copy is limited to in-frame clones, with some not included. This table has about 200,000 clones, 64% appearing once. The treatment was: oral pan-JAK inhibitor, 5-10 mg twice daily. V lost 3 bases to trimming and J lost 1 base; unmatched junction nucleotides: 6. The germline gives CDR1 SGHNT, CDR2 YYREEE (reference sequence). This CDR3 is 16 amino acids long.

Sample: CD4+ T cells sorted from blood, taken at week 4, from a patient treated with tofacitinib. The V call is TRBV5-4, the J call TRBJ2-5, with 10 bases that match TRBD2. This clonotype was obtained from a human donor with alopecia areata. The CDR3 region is CASSSKVAGGQETQYF. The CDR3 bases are TGTGCCAGCAGCTCGAAGGTAGCGGGAGGCCAAGAGACCCAGTACTTC.